The next 28 T cell receptor beta chains were all read from a single sample in a study of T cell responses to AZD1222 COVID-19 vaccine. Sequencing was performed with immunoSEQ multiplex PCR; in TCRdb, only in-frame clones are kept and a portion is missing. Of 140,000 to 150,000 clones in the sample, over 80% were seen once. Sequences were derived from peripheral blood, sampled 28 days after the second AZD1222 dose. The receptors here all came from an adult who received the AZD1222 COVID-19 vaccine.

The V and J genes are TRBV12-5 and TRBJ1-1, with 10 bases that match TRBD1. The junction had 8 bases not matched to a gene; V was cut back by 2 bases and J by 5 bases. CDR3 length equals 16 residues. The V gene's germline CDR1 is LGHNT and CDR2 FRNRAP. For the CDR3, the DNA is TGTGCTAGTGGTTTGTTCCTGACAGGGGGCATGACTGAAGCTTTCTTT. Translating gives CASGLFLTGGMTEAFF. The whole variable domain, remainder taken from reference TRBV12-5 and TRBJ1-1, is DARVTQTPRHKVTEMGQEVTMRCQPILGHNTVFWYRQTMMQGLELLAYFRNRAPLDDSGMPKDRFSAEMPDATLATLKIQPSEPRDSAVYFCASGLFLTGGMTEAFFGQGTRLTVV.

The genes are TRBV7-9 and TRBJ1-4; maybe TRBD1 (6 bases). The ends were cut back, 1 base at V and 4 bases at J, with 19 bases in the middle. CDR1 SEHNR and CDR2 FQNEAQ come from the germline V gene (reference sequence). This CDR3 has 18 residues. This CDR3 reads CASSLGGEPDRLNEKLFF. The CDR3 DNA follows: TGTGCCAGCAGCTTAGGGGGGGAACCGGACAGACTTAATGAAAAACTGTTTTTT.

The rearrangement joins TRBV6-5 to TRBJ1-2; no clear D. Trimming took 8 bases from V and 3 from J, leaving 10 bases between them. Germline assignment: CDR1 MNHEY and CDR2 SVGAGI. This CDR3 comprises 12 residues. The CDR3 reads CASEGSDYGYTF. Written as DNA, the CDR3 is TGTGCCAGCGAGGGTTCGGACTATGGCTACACCTTC.

This clone was recorded once. The gene calls are TRBV12-3 or TRBV12-4 and TRBJ1-4, with D possibly TRBD1 on 5 matching bases. V lost 8 bases and J lost 5, with 12 bases in between. The CDR3 is 13 residues long. CDR3 in DNA: TGTGCCAGCGCTTTCAAGGGGAATGAAAAACTGTTTTTT. It yields the protein CASAFKGNEKLFF.

A note on this clone: This CDR3 is also generated by other DNA sequences in the sample. This chain uses TRBV7-9 with TRBJ1-5, with D possibly being TRBD1 (6 bases). V lost 5 bases to trimming and J lost 2 bases, with 13 bases between them. The germline CDR1 and CDR2 sequences are SEHNR and FQNEAQ (reference sequence). The CDR3 has 15 residues. In DNA, the CDR3 is TGTGCCAGCAGCCCCAGGGGTGGTGGCAATCAGCCCCAGCATTTT. Amino acid sequence: CASSPRGGGNQPQHF.

The gene calls are TRBV6-1 and TRBJ2-5; D perhaps matches TRBD2 (6 bases). The CDR3 loop spans 17 amino acids. CDR1 and CDR2 from the germline V gene are MNHNS and SASEGT. The ends were cut back, 1 base at V and 0 bases at J, with 15 bases in the middle. The CDR3 is CASSEVADNLYQETQYF. In DNA, the CDR3 is TGTGCCAGCAGTGAAGTAGCGGACAACCTGTACCAAGAGACCCAGTACTTC.

This chain uses TRBV7-2 with TRBJ1-1; a possible D gene is TRBD1 (5 bases). Germline values: CDR1 SGHTA, CDR2 FQGNSA. This CDR3 spans 16 amino acids. Trimming pared 0 bases from V and 10 bases from J, leaving 21 bases between. CDR3 region: CASSLAGESLGRGAFF. In DNA form, the CDR3 reads TGTGCCAGCAGCTTAGCGGGGGAATCTTTGGGGAGGGGAGCTTTCTTT. Combining the CDR3 with reference TRBV7-2 and TRBJ1-1 gives the whole variable domain GAGVSQSPSNKVTEKGKDVELRCDPISGHTALYWYRQSLGQGLEFLIYFQGNSAPDKSGLPSDRFSAERTGGSVSTLTIQRTQQEDSAVYLCASSLAGESLGRGAFFGQGTRLTVV.

V is TRBV4-1 and J is TRBJ1-2; a weak D match, TRBD1 (6 bases). V gave up 3 bases and J gave up 5 bases, with 19 bases separating them. The CDR3 has 16 amino acids. Looked up from germline, CDR1 is MGHRA and CDR2 is YSYEKL. The DNA of the CDR3 is TGCGCCAGCAGCCAGGGGTTGGGAACAGGGCTTTATGGCTACACCTTC. Its protein is CASSQGLGTGLYGYTF.

This chain uses TRBV7-6 with TRBJ2-7; TRBD2 aligns across 7 bases. After removal of 0 bases from V and 1 base from J, the junction contained 9 bases not matched to a gene. The CDR3 runs to 17 residues. CDR1 SGHVS and CDR2 FNYEAQ come from the germline V gene. CDR3 DNA sequence: TGTGCCAGCAGCTTAGCGGGAGGGCCAGGTTTATCCTACGAGCAGTACTTC. Encoded protein: CASSLAGGPGLSYEQYF.

The rearrangement joins TRBV9 to TRBJ2-3; 11 bases map to TRBD1. The germline gives CDR1 SGDLS, CDR2 YYNGEE. V gave up 4 bases and J gave up 7 bases; unmatched junction bases: 14. The CDR3 sequence is 17 residues long. The CDR3: CASSHSQGGQGDYTQYF. The CDR3 DNA follows: TGTGCCAGCAGCCACAGTCAAGGGGGACAGGGGGATTATACGCAGTATTTT.

V is TRBV5-1 and J is TRBJ2-7; 11 bases are a match to TRBD2. CDR3 length: 21 amino acids. Looked up from germline, CDR1 is SGHRS and CDR2 is YFSETQ. V shed 4 bases and J 0 bases; nucleotides not matched to a gene: 21. CDR3 in DNA: TGCGCCAGCAGCCAGGGAGGTAGCGGGAGGGCGATGGCCCCCTTCTCCTACGAGCAGTACTTC. Translated: CASSQGGSGRAMAPFSYEQYF. Based on the CDR3 plus reference TRBV5-1 and TRBJ2-7, the full variable domain is KAGVTQTPRYLIKTRGQQVTLSCSPISGHRSVSWYQQTPGQGLQFLFEYFSETQRNKGNFPGRFSGRQFSNSRSEMNVSTLELGDSALYLCASSQGGSGRAMAPFSYEQYFGPGTRLTVT.

CDR3 nucleotides: TGTGCCAGTAGCTCCGACAGATCAACTAATGAAAAACTGTTTTTT. Encoded protein: CASSSDRSTNEKLFF. The J gene is TRBJ1-4, the V gene TRBV19; a weak D match, TRBD1 (5 bases). This CDR3 comprises 15 residues. V lost 6 bases and J 0 bases, leaving 11 bases between the germline ends. The germline gives CDR1 LNHDA, CDR2 SQIVND (reference sequence).

V gene TRBV19 combines with J gene TRBJ1-4; possible D gene TRBD1, 5 bases. From germline, CDR1 is LNHDA and CDR2 SQIVND (reference sequence). With 5 bases removed from V and 7 bases from J, the gap between germline ends came to 14 bases. This CDR3 has 14 amino acids. Written as DNA, the CDR3 is TGTGCCAGTAGTGCCCGGGACCGGCGTGAAAAACTGTTTTTT. It encodes CASSARDRREKLFF.

The chain has TRBV2 and TRBJ2-1, with no clear D. Trimming took off 0 bases at V and 8 bases at J, with 11 bases between the two ends. The CDR3 length is 14 residues. Germline V gives CDR1 SNHLY, CDR2 FYNNEI. In nucleotides, the CDR3 is TGTGCCAGCAGTGAAGCGCCGCCTAGACATGAGCAGTTCTTC. This translates into CASSEAPPRHEQFF. Complete variable domain (other parts from reference TRBV2 and TRBJ2-1): EPEVTQTPSHQVTQMGQEVILRCVPISNHLYFYWYRQILGQKVEFLVSFYNNEISEKSEIFDDQFSVERPDGSNFTLKIRSTKLEDSAMYFCASSEAPPRHEQFFGPGTRLTVL.

The chain uses TRBV6-5 and TRBJ1-5; TRBD1 matches at 11 bases. Germline V gene lookup returns CDR1 MNHEY and CDR2 SVGAGI. This CDR3 spans 15 amino acids. Trimming removed 6 bases from V and 4 bases from J; junction bases left unmatched: 5. CDR3: CASRLDRGRNQPQHF. CDR3 DNA: TGTGCCAGCAGGCTGGACAGGGGGCGTAATCAGCCCCAGCATTTT.

The V call is TRBV7-2, the J call TRBJ2-7; D may be TRBD1 or TRBD2 (5 bases each). The germline gives CDR1 SGHTA, CDR2 FQGNSA. The length of the CDR3 is 14 residues. V was shortened by 1 base and J by 3 bases, with 10 bases between the two germline ends. The CDR3 spells CASSLGGVRYEQYF. CDR3 bases: TGTGCCAGCAGCTTAGGAGGGGTTCGCTACGAGCAGTACTTC.

The CDR3 nucleotides are TGTGCCAGTAGTCCCTATAGCGCAGATACGCAGTATTTT. It yields the protein CASSPYSADTQYF. This chain links TRBV19 with TRBJ2-3; D perhaps matches TRBD2 (5 bases). Germline V gene lookup returns CDR1 LNHDA and CDR2 SQIVND (reference sequence). The length of the CDR3 is 13 residues. V dropped 5 bases and J dropped 4 bases, with 10 bases sitting between them.

This clone was detected only a few times. J is TRBJ2-1 and V is TRBV10-3; 10 positions match TRBD2. The CDR3 has 22 amino acids. The germline gives CDR1 ENHRY, CDR2 SYGVKD. V lost 4 bases, J lost 0 bases, and 21 bases stayed unmatched. In DNA, the CDR3 is TGTGCCATCAGTGGACGGGATTTGGCTAGCGGGGGTTCTAGAAGCTCCTACAATGAGCAGTTCTTC. Translated: CAISGRDLASGGSRSSYNEQFF.

CDR3 DNA sequence: TGTGCCAGCGGTACTAGCGCTAGCACAGATACGCAGTATTTT. It encodes CASGTSASTDTQYF. This chain uses TRBV7-9 with TRBJ2-3; 7 nucleotides agree with TRBD2. With 8 bases clipped from V and 0 bases from J, the junction kept 5 bases outside the gene matches. Germline values: CDR1 SEHNR, CDR2 FQNEAQ (reference sequence). The CDR3 is made up of 14 amino acids.

V is TRBV7-9 and J is TRBJ2-1; 9 bases map to TRBD2. The CDR3 extends over 15 amino acids. In germline, CDR1 is SEHNR, CDR2 FQNEAQ (reference sequence). The V segment lost 8 bases and the J segment 6 bases; nucleotides outside the gene matches: 11. CDR3 bases: TGTGCCAGCGGAGGCGGGGGGGCCTTGGGCAATGAGCAGTTCTTC. Protein sequence: CASGGGGALGNEQFF.

The rearrangement links TRBV5-1 to TRBJ1-2; TRBD1 agrees at 7 bases. The CDR3 covers 15 residues. V lost 4 bases, J lost 0 bases, and 6 bases stayed unmatched. The V gene's germline CDR1 is SGHRS and CDR2 YFSETQ. CDR3 nucleotide sequence: TGCGCCAGCAGCGTAAACAGGGGATCTAACTATGGCTACACCTTC. It specifies CASSVNRGSNYGYTF.

The count of this clone is one. This rearrangement joins TRBV4-1 to TRBJ1-1; D is possibly TRBD1 (5 bases). CDR1 MGHRA and CDR2 YSYEKL come from the germline V gene. V lost 1 base and J 6 bases, leaving 15 bases between the germline ends. CDR3 length: 15 amino acids. This CDR3 reads CASSQGGKGRPEAFF. In DNA form, the CDR3 reads TGCGCCAGCAGCCAAGGGGGAAAGGGGAGGCCTGAAGCTTTCTTT.

This chain joins TRBV19 and TRBJ2-3; D is perhaps TRBD1 or TRBD2 (5 bases each). The CDR3 loop spans 17 amino acids. V lost 5 bases, J lost 1 base, and 19 bases lay in between. Germline-derived CDR1 and CDR2 are LNHDA and SQIVND (reference sequence). The DNA of the CDR3 is TGTGCCAGTAGTCCAGGGACCGGGACCATAGGCACAGATACGCAGTATTTT. Translation: CASSPGTGTIGTDTQYF.

This chain joins TRBV14 and TRBJ1-2; 7 positions match TRBD1. Losses at the gene ends were 3 bases for V and 4 bases for J; bases not matched to a gene: 2. Germline CDR1 is SGHDN and CDR2 is FVKESK. CDR3 length equals 13 residues. The CDR3 spells CASSHTGVYGYTF. The CDR3 nucleotides are TGTGCCAGCAGCCACACAGGGGTCTATGGCTACACCTTC.

This chain uses TRBV19 with TRBJ1-2, with TRBD1 matching over 7 bases. J gave up 5 bases and V 5 bases, and 8 bases lay outside the gene matches. CDR1 is LNHDA and CDR2 is SQIVND in the germline V gene (reference sequence). CDR3 length: 14 residues. The CDR3: CASSSFTGVYGYTF. The CDR3 DNA sequence: TGTGCCAGTAGTTCCTTCACAGGGGTTTATGGCTACACCTTC.

This clone has a handful of counts. The V call is TRBV6-5, the J call TRBJ2-7; D gene ambiguous. Trimming cost V 6 bases and J 4 bases, with 7 bases left between them. The CDR3 is made up of 11 amino acids. Germline V gene lookup returns CDR1 MNHEY and CDR2 SVGAGI. CDR3 sequence (DNA): TGTGCCAGCAGGGACGTATACGAGCAGTACTTC. Amino acids: CASRDVYEQYF.

The V gene is TRBV6-2 or TRBV6-3, the J gene TRBJ1-5, with 10 nucleotides matching TRBD1. Germline CDR1 is MNHEY and CDR2 is SVGEGT. V gave up 2 bases and J gave up 3 bases; unmatched junction bases: 7. This CDR3 region has 17 residues. The CDR3 is CASSYRDRGLSNQPQHF. DNA for the CDR3: TGTGCCAGCAGTTACCGGGACAGGGGCCTCTCCAATCAGCCCCAGCATTTT.

The CDR3 sequence: CASSFIYHRYEQYF. The CDR3 DNA reads as TGTGCCAGCAGTTTTATCTATCATCGCTACGAGCAGTACTTC. The J gene is TRBJ2-7, the V gene TRBV27; D not certain. Trimming shortened V by 3 bases and J by 3 bases, and 12 bases separated the two germline ends. In germline, CDR1 is MNHEY, CDR2 SMNVEV (reference sequence). The CDR3 consists of 14 residues.